Following are 21 T cell receptor beta chains from one sample sequenced in a study of T cell responses to AZD1222 COVID-19 vaccine. The protocol was immunoSEQ multiplex PCR, while the TCRdb copy is restricted to in-frame clones and leaves out a portion. The sample consists of some 87,000 clones, roughly 89% of them appearing once. The source was peripheral blood, collected on day 0 of MenACWY control vaccination. These TCRs come from an adult in good health.

The V gene is TRBV2, the J gene TRBJ1-4, with D possibly TRBD1 on 6 matching bases. Germline CDR1 reads SNHLY; CDR2 reads FYNNEI. Trimming left V 7 bases short and J 6 bases short, with 9 bases between. CDR3 length: 12 amino acids. The CDR3 is CASKQGYEKLFF. CDR3 sequence (DNA): TGTGCCAGCAAGCAGGGGTATGAAAAACTGTTTTTT.

Only one count was recorded for this clone. The CDR3 loop reads CASSLRLAANTGELFF. In DNA form, the CDR3 reads TGCGCCAGCAGCTTGAGGCTAGCGGCGAACACCGGGGAGCTGTTTTTT. This chain joins TRBV5-1 and TRBJ2-2, with TRBD2 matching over 7 bases. In germline, CDR1 is SGHRS, CDR2 YFSETQ. J lost 0 bases, V lost 1 base, and 3 bases had no gene match. CDR3 size: 16 residues.

This chain joins TRBV20-1 and TRBJ1-5; D ambiguous. Between the trimmed V and J ends, which lost 3 bases and 0 bases, there was a span of 6 bases. The germline CDR1 and CDR2 sequences are DFQATT and SNEGSKA (reference sequence). This CDR3 is 13 amino acids long. The CDR3 loop is CSASRDSNQPQHF. The CDR3 nucleotides are TGCAGTGCTAGTCGGGATAGCAATCAGCCCCAGCATTTT.

This clone was seen just once. In nucleotides, the CDR3 is TGTGCCAGCAGATCAAGGTTCCAGAGCACAGATACGCAGTATTTT. Its translation is CASRSRFQSTDTQYF. This chain connects TRBV7-9 to TRBJ2-3; no clear D. There are 15 residues in the CDR3. Between the trimmed V and J ends, which lost 6 bases and 0 bases, there was a span of 13 bases. CDR1 and CDR2 from the germline V gene are SEHNR and FQNEAQ (reference sequence).

This clone was seen just once. The CDR3 protein is CANSLGENDTGELFF. DNA of the CDR3: TGTGCCAACTCACTAGGGGAGAATGACACCGGGGAGCTGTTTTTT. This sequence joins TRBV21-1 and TRBJ2-2. TRBV21-1 is a pseudogene locus. This CDR3 has 15 amino acids.

This clone has only a few counts. In DNA, the CDR3 is TGTGCCAGCAGTGCGGACAGGGGAGCCTACAATGAGCAGTTCTTC. This translates into CASSADRGAYNEQFF. The chain is built from TRBV27 and TRBJ2-1, with TRBD1 matching 9 bases. Per the germline V gene, CDR1 is MNHEY and CDR2 is SMNVEV (reference sequence). This CDR3 region has 15 residues. The ends lost 5 bases at V and 2 bases at J; junction bases unmatched: 4.

The chain is built from TRBV19 and TRBJ2-5; the D is unclear. V was clipped by 1 base and J by 4 bases, with 10 bases between them. This CDR3 comprises 14 residues. Germline values: CDR1 LNHDA, CDR2 SQIVND (reference sequence). CDR3 in amino acids: CASSIGGAAETQYF. The CDR3 bases are TGTGCCAGTAGTATAGGAGGTGCAGCAGAGACCCAGTACTTC.

The chain links TRBV7-3 to TRBJ1-1; D perhaps matches TRBD1 (5 bases). Germline lookup yields CDR1 SGHTA and CDR2 FQGTGA. The CDR3 is made up of 14 amino acids. Trimming cost V 6 bases and J 3 bases, with 14 bases left between them. The chain's CDR3 is CASRVWAGHTEAFF. The DNA of the CDR3 is TGTGCCAGCAGAGTGTGGGCAGGGCACACTGAAGCTTTCTTT.

This sequence joins TRBV12-3 or TRBV12-4 and TRBJ1-6; maybe TRBD1 (5 bases). The CDR3 consists of 13 residues. Deletions cut 10 bases from V and 7 bases from J, with 14 bases between. Here the CDR3 reads CATRGSNNSPLHF. CDR3 DNA sequence: TGTGCCACAAGGGGCAGTAACAATTCACCCCTCCACTTT.

This clone was seen a few times. The chain combines TRBV14 with TRBJ1-6, with 11 bases matching TRBD1. This CDR3 contains 15 residues. The trim removed 4 bases at V and 7 bases at J, leaving 3 bases unmatched. Germline CDR1 SGHDN, CDR2 FVKESK. The CDR3: CASSLGQGANSPLHF. The CDR3, as DNA: TGTGCCAGCAGCCTTGGACAGGGGGCGAATTCACCCCTCCACTTT.

V gene TRBV3-1 (or the pseudogene TRBV3-2) combines with J gene TRBJ1-3; unclear D gene. The germline V gene has CDR1 LGHDT and CDR2 YNNKEL (reference sequence). Trimming took off 1 base at V and 3 bases at J, with 7 bases between the two ends. CDR3 length: 14 amino acids. CDR3 sequence (DNA): TGTGCCAGCAGCCAAGGCGATTTTGGAAACACCATATATTTT. Translating gives CASSQGDFGNTIYF.

About this clone itself: An end of the junction does not agree with germline; a read error may underlie this. The chain carries TRBV15 and TRBJ2-3; D gene unclear. CDR1 and CDR2 (germline): LNHNV, YYDKDF (reference sequence). This CDR3 has 15 residues. CDR3 protein: CVTSRDLQWTDTQYF. CDR3 DNA sequence: TGTGTCACCAGCAGAGATTTACAGTGGACAGATACGCAGTATTTT.

V is TRBV4-2 and J is TRBJ2-7, with 10 positions matching TRBD1. Germline CDR1 and CDR2: LGHNA and YNFKEQ. After removal of 3 bases from V and 5 bases from J, the junction contained 7 bases not matched to a gene. The CDR3 runs to 15 residues. This CDR3 is CASSHPGQGNNEQYF. DNA for the CDR3: TGTGCCAGCAGCCACCCGGGACAGGGGAACAACGAGCAGTACTTC.

This chain connects TRBV5-1 to TRBJ2-5, with TRBD1 identical over 9 bases. The CDR3 length is 15 residues. CDR1 is SGHRS, CDR2 YFSETQ, per germline. The V segment lost 4 bases and the J segment 2 bases; nucleotides outside the gene matches: 6. CDR3 nucleotide sequence: TGCGCCAGCAGCAGGGGGGACAGGGCGCAAGAGACCCAGTACTTC. As protein: CASSRGDRAQETQYF.

The CDR3 nucleotides are TGTGCCAGCAGCCAAGGACCGGGACTAGCGGTGTTTAGCACAGATACGCAGTATTTT. Translating gives CASSQGPGLAVFSTDTQYF. The chain links TRBV3-1 (or the pseudogene TRBV3-2) to TRBJ2-3, with 11 bases identical to TRBD2. The ends lost 1 base at V and 0 bases at J; junction bases unmatched: 9. Germline assignment: CDR1 LGHDT and CDR2 YNNKEL (reference sequence). There are 19 residues in the CDR3.

The rearrangement uses TRBV20-1 and TRBJ2-7; the match to TRBD1 covers 9 bases. The CDR3 loop spans 11 amino acids. Per germline, CDR1 DFQATT and CDR2 SNEGSKA (reference sequence). V trimming: 3 bases; J trimming: 13 bases; junction bases outside the gene matches: 7. CDR3 nucleotide sequence: TGCAGTGCTAGCGCCCGGGACAGGGTATACTTC. Translation: CSASARDRVYF.

V usage is TRBV27 and J usage is TRBJ1-5; 9 positions match TRBD1. Germline V gene lookup returns CDR1 MNHEY and CDR2 SMNVEV (reference sequence). V dropped 5 bases and J dropped 4; count of bases not matched to a gene: 9. This CDR3 comprises 16 residues. In DNA form, the CDR3 reads TGTGCCAGCAGTGCCGCCGGGACAGGGTTAAATCAGCCCCAGCATTTT. Residues: CASSAAGTGLNQPQHF.

The rearrangement links TRBV19 to TRBJ2-1; 9 nucleotides line up with TRBD2. CDR3 length equals 17 residues. Unmatched junction bases numbered 11, after V lost 4 bases and J lost 4 bases. The V gene's germline CDR1 is LNHDA and CDR2 SQIVND (reference sequence). The CDR3 is CASSRTTGTSLYNEQFF. As DNA, the CDR3 is TGTGCCAGTAGTAGAACCACCGGGACTAGCCTGTACAATGAGCAGTTCTTC.

The rearrangement uses TRBV28 and TRBJ2-7, with 8 bases lining up with TRBD1. The junction had 12 bases not matched to a gene; V was cut back by 7 bases and J by 7 bases. The CDR3 has 14 amino acids. CDR1 is MDHEN, CDR2 SYDVKM, per germline. The CDR3 here is CASTRGQDLGEQYF. CDR3 nucleotide sequence: TGTGCCAGCACCAGGGGACAGGACCTAGGTGAGCAGTACTTC.

The rearrangement links TRBV5-1 to TRBJ2-5; D ambiguous. CDR1 and CDR2 (germline): SGHRS, YFSETQ. V lost 0 bases and J lost 5, with 2 bases in between. The CDR3 is 11 amino acids. The CDR3 DNA sequence: TGCGCCAGCAGCTTGGATGAGACCCAGTACTTC. Residues: CASSLDETQYF. Looking up the rest from reference TRBV5-1 and TRBJ2-5 gives the full variable domain: KAGVTQTPRYLIKTRGQQVTLSCSPISGHRSVSWYQQTPGQGLQFLFEYFSETQRNKGNFPGRFSGRQFSNSRSEMNVSTLELGDSALYLCASSLDETQYFGPGTRLLVL.

The chain is built from TRBV29-1 and TRBJ2-3; 11 bases map to TRBD2. The CDR3 covers 13 residues. V trimming: 5 bases; J trimming: 6 bases; junction bases outside the gene matches: 4. Germline V gene data show CDR1 as SQVTM and CDR2 as ANQGSEA. CDR3 bases: TGCAGCGTTACGACTAGCGGGGATGATACGCAGTATTTT. Amino acid sequence: CSVTTSGDDTQYF.